These 11 T cell receptor beta chains were all obtained from the same sample, sequenced in a study of Ad26.COV2.S vaccination and SARS-CoV-2 variants. Indicated treatment: some 20 received Ad26.COV2.S at low or high dose, single or two shots; 5 received placebo; per-sample allocation not given. Day 63 following the first vaccine or placebo injection was when the samples were taken. Profiling relied on immunoSEQ multiplex PCR, and the TCRdb table lists in-frame clones only, not all of them. Among about 350,000 clones listed, around nine tenths were seen once. The source material was peripheral blood, sampled in a trial of Ad26.COV2.S vaccine versus placebo. Source of these receptors: a person between 18 and 65 years old who received the Ad26.COV2.S COVID-19 vaccine or a placebo.

V is TRBV20-1 and J is TRBJ2-3, with 8 bases lining up with TRBD2. The CDR3 is made up of 15 amino acids. In germline, CDR1 is DFQATT, CDR2 SNEGSKA (reference sequence). J lost 0 bases, V lost 3 bases, and 5 bases had no gene match. DNA of the CDR3: TGCAGTGCTAGTCGTAGCGGGGCTAGCACAGATACGCAGTATTTT. This sequence encodes CSASRSGASTDTQYF.

CDR3 loop: CASSSHSSAGALRYNEQFF. CDR3 DNA: TGTGCCAGCAGCTCCCACTCCTCAGCGGGGGCCCTCCGGTACAATGAGCAGTTCTTC. V usage is TRBV7-2 and J usage is TRBJ2-1, with 8 bases lining up with TRBD2. The CDR3 contains 19 residues. With V trimmed by 4 bases and J by 4 bases, 18 bases remained unmatched. Germline CDR1 reads SGHTA; CDR2 reads FQGNSA.

The chain couples TRBV24-1 to TRBJ2-3; D is undetermined. V shed 3 bases and J shed 6 bases, with 15 bases lying between them. The germline gives CDR1 KGHDR, CDR2 SFDVKD. This CDR3 has 15 amino acids. CDR3 sequence reads: CATSDPNSNWDTQYF. The CDR3 bases are TGTGCCACCAGTGATCCTAACTCGAACTGGGATACGCAGTATTTT.

This chain links TRBV7-2 with TRBJ1-2; TRBD1 aligns across 7 bases. V dropped 5 bases and J dropped 4; count of bases not matched to a gene: 10. The CDR3 sequence is 15 residues long. Germline-derived CDR1 and CDR2 are SGHTA and FQGNSA. The CDR3 protein is CASSPQGLFGYGYTF. The CDR3 DNA follows: TGTGCCAGCAGCCCACAGGGGTTATTCGGCTATGGCTACACCTTC.

The chain is built from TRBV6-5 and TRBJ2-3; the match to TRBD1 covers 9 bases. CDR1 is MNHEY and CDR2 is SVGAGI in the germline V gene. The V segment lost 5 bases and the J segment 0 bases; nucleotides outside the gene matches: 3. The CDR3 spans 15 residues. The CDR3 spells CASSPGTGSTDTQYF. The CDR3 region has the DNA TGTGCCAGCAGTCCTGGGACAGGGAGCACAGATACGCAGTATTTT.

This clone ranks as medium-sized. The gene calls are TRBV5-1 and TRBJ1-1, with D possibly TRBD1 on 5 matching bases. Germline loops: CDR1 SGHRS, CDR2 YFSETQ. This CDR3 region has 13 residues. V lost 4 bases to trimming and J lost 10 bases, with 17 bases between them. DNA of the CDR3: TGCGCCAGCAGCCTGAGCTTAGGGGAAGGAGCTTTCTTT. Its translation: CASSLSLGEGAFF. Looking up the rest from reference TRBV5-1 and TRBJ1-1 gives the full variable domain: KAGVTQTPRYLIKTRGQQVTLSCSPISGHRSVSWYQQTPGQGLQFLFEYFSETQRNKGNFPGRFSGRQFSNSRSEMNVSTLELGDSALYLCASSLSLGEGAFFGQGTRLTVV.

This chain uses TRBV2 with TRBJ1-5; maybe TRBD1 (6 bases). The CDR3 runs to 13 residues. Germline-derived CDR1 and CDR2 are SNHLY and FYNNEI. The V and J ends lost 6 bases and 3 bases respectively, with 9 bases between them. CDR3 in amino acids: CASRGGPNQPQHF. CDR3 nucleotides: TGTGCCAGCAGGGGGGGCCCCAATCAGCCCCAGCATTTT.

The chain is built from TRBV7-3 and TRBJ2-3; D is ambiguous. CDR1 and CDR2 (germline): SGHTA, FQGTGA. V lost 0 bases to trimming and J lost 4 bases, with 2 bases between them. The CDR3 is made up of 12 amino acids. The CDR3 region is CASSLTADTQYF. CDR3 DNA: TGTGCCAGCAGCTTAACCGCAGATACGCAGTATTTT.

The chain links TRBV11-2 to TRBJ1-5; 8 bases map to TRBD1. V lost 5 bases to trimming and J lost 5 bases; unmatched junction nucleotides: 8. CDR1 and CDR2 (germline): SGHAT, FQNNGV. The CDR3 consists of 15 residues. CDR3 amino acids: CASSLGGQGYQPQHF. CDR3 sequence (DNA): TGTGCCAGCAGCCTTGGTGGACAGGGCTATCAGCCCCAGCATTTT.

The J gene is TRBJ1-1, the V gene TRBV30; D remains unclear. The CDR3 consists of 13 residues. Germline V gene sequence: CDR1 GTSNPN, CDR2 SVGIG (reference sequence). The V end was cut by 5 bases, the J end by 1 base, with 11 bases between. CDR3 in amino acids: CAWESHPNTEAFF. For the CDR3, the DNA is TGTGCCTGGGAGTCCCACCCGAACACTGAAGCTTTCTTT.

V usage is TRBV4-3 and J usage is TRBJ1-6, with TRBD1 matching 8 bases. V trimming: 3 bases; J trimming: 3 bases; junction bases outside the gene matches: 7. The CDR3 loop spans 17 amino acids. The V gene's germline CDR1 is LGHNA and CDR2 YSLEER. CDR3 sequence (DNA): TGCGCCAGCAGCCAGAGGGTTGACAGGGGCTATAATTCACCCCTCCACTTT. Translation gives CASSQRVDRGYNSPLHF.